This T cell receptor beta chain was found in a study of technical replicates of blood from a handful of donors. Assay: immunoSEQ multiplex PCR; the TCRdb copy retains only in-frame clones and omits some. This sample has 85,000 to 95,000 clones, with roughly 95% found just once. V shed 2 bases, J shed 4 bases, and the junction held 6 bases outside the gene matches. The CDR3 has 15 residues. CDR1 is MNHEY, CDR2 SVGAGI, per germline. Material: T cells isolated from PBMCs. The chain couples TRBV6-5 to TRBJ2-7; 9 bases agree with TRBD2. This receptor was taken from a human donor in good health. CDR3 coding DNA: TGTGCCAGCAGTTACGGGGCTAGCGGGGAATACGAGCAGTACTTC. Its translation is CASSYGASGEYEQYF.